This TCR beta chain is from a study of cytomegalovirus exposure and HLA in healthy donors. Amplification used 60 Vbeta primers and 13 Jbeta primers. In the original analysis: Later work found tens of millions of unique TCR beta chains, with 9.5 million to 11 million shared. Data came from immunoSEQ multiplex PCR; TCRdb stores just in-frame clones and leaves some out. That table furnishes V, J and clone size, whereas the DNA furnished D and trimming. The table includes more than 140,000 clones, approximately 82% detected once. Trimming removed 1 base from V and 8 bases from J, with 12 bases in between. Germline-derived CDR1 and CDR2 are SGHRS and YFSETQ. The CDR3 spans 13 residues. Every donor was a healthy person donating bone marrow.

The chain links TRBV5-1 to TRBJ1-1, with D uncertain. This receptor was identified in a woman in her forties in good health and CMV-seronegative. The material sequenced was PBMCs. The CDR3 loop is CASSLFIATEAFF. The CDR3 DNA sequence: TGCGCCAGCAGCTTGTTTATTGCTACCGAAGCTTTCTTT.